This T cell receptor (beta chain) was sequenced in a study of cytomegalovirus exposure and HLA in healthy donors. Study-wide context: The approximately 720 first-cohort repertoires and the approximately 110 validation repertoires shared the same platform, a later analysis reported.

The donors belonged to the roughly 130-subject validation cohort, separate from the approximately 670-subject first cohort. Only in-frame clones appear in the TCRdb table, and some are missing; sequencing was by immunoSEQ multiplex PCR. The top ten hold about 2% of the sample, which has 160,000 or so clones, 85% seen once. The CDR3 runs 13 residues. The ends were cut back, 5 bases at V and 11 bases at J, with 18 bases in the middle. Per germline, CDR1 SGHAT and CDR2 FQNNGV. The receptor's source is a young man in good health and CMV-seropositive. The chain is built from TRBV11-2 and TRBJ1-1; D remains ambiguous. The sequencing input was PBMCs. The CDR3 nucleotides are TGTGCCAGCAGCCGCGGCCGGTCCCTCGGGGCTTTCTTT. Its translation is CASSRGRSLGAFF.